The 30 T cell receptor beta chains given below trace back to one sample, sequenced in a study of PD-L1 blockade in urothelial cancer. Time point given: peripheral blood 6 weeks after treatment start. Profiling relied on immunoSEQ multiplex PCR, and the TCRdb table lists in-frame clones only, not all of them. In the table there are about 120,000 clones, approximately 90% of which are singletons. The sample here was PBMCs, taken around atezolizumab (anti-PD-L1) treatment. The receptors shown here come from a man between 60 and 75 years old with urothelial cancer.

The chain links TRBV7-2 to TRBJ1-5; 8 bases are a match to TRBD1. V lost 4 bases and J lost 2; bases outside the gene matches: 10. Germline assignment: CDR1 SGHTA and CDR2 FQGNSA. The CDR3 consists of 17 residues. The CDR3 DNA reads TGTGCCAGCAGCTCATACGGACAGGGTGGCCGCAATCAGCCCCAGCATTTT. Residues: CASSSYGQGGRNQPQHF.

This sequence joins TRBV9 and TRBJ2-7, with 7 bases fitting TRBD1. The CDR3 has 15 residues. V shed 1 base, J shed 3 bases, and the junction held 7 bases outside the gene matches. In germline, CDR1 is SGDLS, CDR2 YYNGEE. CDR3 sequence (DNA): TGTGCCAGCAGCGTAAGGGGGACAGTCTACTACGAGCAGTACTTC. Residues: CASSVRGTVYYEQYF.

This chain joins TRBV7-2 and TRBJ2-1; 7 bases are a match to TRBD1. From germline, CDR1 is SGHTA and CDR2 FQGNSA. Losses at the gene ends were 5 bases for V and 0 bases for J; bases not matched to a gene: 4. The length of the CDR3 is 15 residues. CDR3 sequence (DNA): TGTGCCAGCAGCCGAACAGGGGACTCCTACAATGAGCAGTTCTTC. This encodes CASSRTGDSYNEQFF.

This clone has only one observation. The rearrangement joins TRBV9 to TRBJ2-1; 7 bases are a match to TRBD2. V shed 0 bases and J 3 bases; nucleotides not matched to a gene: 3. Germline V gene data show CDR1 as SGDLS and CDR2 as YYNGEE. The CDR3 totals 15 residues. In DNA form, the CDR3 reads TGTGCCAGCAGCGTAGCTAGCGGATACTACAATGAGCAGTTCTTC. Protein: CASSVASGYYNEQFF.

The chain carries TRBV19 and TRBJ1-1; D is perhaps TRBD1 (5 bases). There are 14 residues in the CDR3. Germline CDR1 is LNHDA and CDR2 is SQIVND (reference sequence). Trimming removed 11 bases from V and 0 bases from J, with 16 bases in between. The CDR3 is CAAALQEMNTEAFF. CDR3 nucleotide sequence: TGTGCCGCAGCACTACAGGAGATGAACACTGAAGCTTTCTTT.

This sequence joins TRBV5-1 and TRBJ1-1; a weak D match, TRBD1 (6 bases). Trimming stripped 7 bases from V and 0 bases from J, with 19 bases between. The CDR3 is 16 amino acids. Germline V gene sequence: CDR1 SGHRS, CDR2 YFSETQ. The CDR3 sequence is CASPCGTPPMNTEAFF. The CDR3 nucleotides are TGCGCCAGCCCTTGTGGGACACCACCTATGAACACTGAAGCTTTCTTT.

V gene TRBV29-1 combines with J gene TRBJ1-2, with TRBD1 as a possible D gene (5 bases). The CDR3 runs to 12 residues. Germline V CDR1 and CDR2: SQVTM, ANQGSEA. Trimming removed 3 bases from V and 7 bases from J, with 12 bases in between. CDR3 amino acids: CSVDDSPTGYTF. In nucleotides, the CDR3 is TGCAGCGTTGACGACAGCCCCACTGGCTACACCTTC.

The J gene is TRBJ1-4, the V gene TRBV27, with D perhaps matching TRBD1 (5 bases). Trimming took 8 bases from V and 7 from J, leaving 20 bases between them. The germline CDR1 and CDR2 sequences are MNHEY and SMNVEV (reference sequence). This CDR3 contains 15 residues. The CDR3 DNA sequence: TGTGCCAGCCCGACCGGCGGGGCGGAGTGTGAAAAACTGTTTTTT. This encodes CASPTGGAECEKLFF.

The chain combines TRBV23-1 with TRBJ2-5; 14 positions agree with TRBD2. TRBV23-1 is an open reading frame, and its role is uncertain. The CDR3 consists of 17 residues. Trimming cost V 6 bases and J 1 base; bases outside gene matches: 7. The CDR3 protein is CASREGLAGASQETQYF. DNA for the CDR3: TGCGCCAGCAGAGAGGGACTAGCGGGGGCCAGCCAAGAGACCCAGTACTTC.

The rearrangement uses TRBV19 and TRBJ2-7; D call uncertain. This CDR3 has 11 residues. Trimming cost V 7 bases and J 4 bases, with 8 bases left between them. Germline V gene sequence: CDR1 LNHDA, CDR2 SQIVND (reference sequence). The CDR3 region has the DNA TGTGCCAGTACCCCGGAGTACGAGCAGTACTTC. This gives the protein CASTPEYEQYF. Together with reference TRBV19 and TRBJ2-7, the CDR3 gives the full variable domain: DGGITQSPKYLFRKEGQNVTLSCEQNLNHDAMYWYRQDPGQGLRLIYYSQIVNDFQKGDIAEGYSVSREKKESFPLTVTSAQKNPTAFYLCASTPEYEQYFGPGTRLTVT.

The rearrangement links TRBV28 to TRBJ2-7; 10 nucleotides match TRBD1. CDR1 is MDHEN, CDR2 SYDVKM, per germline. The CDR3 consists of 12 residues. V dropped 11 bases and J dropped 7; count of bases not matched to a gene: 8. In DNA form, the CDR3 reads TGTGCCCTCGGGACAGGGGAAGGGGAGCAGTACTTC. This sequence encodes CALGTGEGEQYF.

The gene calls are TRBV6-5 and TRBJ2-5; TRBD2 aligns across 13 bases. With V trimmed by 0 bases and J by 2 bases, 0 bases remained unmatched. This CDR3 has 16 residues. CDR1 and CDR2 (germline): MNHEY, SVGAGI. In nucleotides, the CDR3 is TGTGCCAGCAGTTACTCGACTAGCGGGGGGCAAGAGACCCAGTACTTC. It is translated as CASSYSTSGGQETQYF.

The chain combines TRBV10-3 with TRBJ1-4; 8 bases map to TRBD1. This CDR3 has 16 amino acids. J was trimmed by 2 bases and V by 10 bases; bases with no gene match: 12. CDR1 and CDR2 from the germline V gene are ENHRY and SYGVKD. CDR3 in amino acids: CATGRGQGATNEKLFF. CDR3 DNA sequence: TGTGCCACAGGAAGGGGCCAGGGGGCGACTAATGAAAAACTGTTTTTT.

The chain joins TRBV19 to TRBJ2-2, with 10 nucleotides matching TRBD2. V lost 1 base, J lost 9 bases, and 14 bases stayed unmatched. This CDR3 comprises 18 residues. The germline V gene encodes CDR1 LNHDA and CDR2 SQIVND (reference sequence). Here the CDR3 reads CASSIGPPGLANGRELFF. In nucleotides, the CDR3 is TGTGCCAGTAGTATAGGCCCACCGGGACTAGCGAACGGCCGGGAGCTGTTTTTT.

Written as DNA, the CDR3 is TGTGCCAGCAGCATACAGCTCGGGACAGGGAACACTGAAGCTTTCTTT. Its protein is CASSIQLGTGNTEAFF. The chain is built from TRBV7-9 and TRBJ1-1, with 8 positions matching TRBD1. The junction had 9 bases not matched to a gene; V was cut back by 5 bases and J by 1 base. CDR3 length: 16 residues. Germline V lookup: CDR1 SEHNR, CDR2 FQNEAQ (reference sequence).

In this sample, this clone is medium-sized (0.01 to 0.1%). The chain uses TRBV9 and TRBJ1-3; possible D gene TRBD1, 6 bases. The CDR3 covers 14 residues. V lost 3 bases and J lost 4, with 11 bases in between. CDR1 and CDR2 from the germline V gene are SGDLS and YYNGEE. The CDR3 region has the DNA TGTGCCAGCAGCGAGGGGGGGTCGGGAAACACCATATATTTT. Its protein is CASSEGGSGNTIYF.

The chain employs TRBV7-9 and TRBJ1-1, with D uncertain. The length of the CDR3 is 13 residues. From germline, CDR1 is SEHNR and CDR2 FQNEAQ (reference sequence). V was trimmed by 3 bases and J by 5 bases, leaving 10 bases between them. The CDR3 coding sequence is TGTGCCAGCAGCTTGGGCGAGATAACTGAAGCTTTCTTT. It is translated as CASSLGEITEAFF.

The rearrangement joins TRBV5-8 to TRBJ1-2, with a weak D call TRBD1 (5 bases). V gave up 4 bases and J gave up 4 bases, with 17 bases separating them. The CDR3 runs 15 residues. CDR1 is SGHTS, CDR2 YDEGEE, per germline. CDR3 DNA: TGTGCCAGCAGCGCGGGGGGGATTTCGGGCTATGGCTACACCTTC. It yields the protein CASSAGGISGYGYTF.

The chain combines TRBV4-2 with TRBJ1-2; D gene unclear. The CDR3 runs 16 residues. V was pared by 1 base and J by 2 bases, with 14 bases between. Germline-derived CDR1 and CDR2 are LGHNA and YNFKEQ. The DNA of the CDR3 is TGTGCCAGCAGCCAAGTTCGCGGCAGTGAAAACTATGGCTACACCTTC. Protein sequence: CASSQVRGSENYGYTF.

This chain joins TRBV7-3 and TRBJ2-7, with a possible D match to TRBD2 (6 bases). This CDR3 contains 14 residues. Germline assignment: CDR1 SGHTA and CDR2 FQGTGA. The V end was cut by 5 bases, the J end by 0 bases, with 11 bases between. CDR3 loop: CASSPGGSSYEQYF. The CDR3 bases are TGTGCCAGCAGCCCCGGGGGAAGCTCCTACGAGCAGTACTTC.

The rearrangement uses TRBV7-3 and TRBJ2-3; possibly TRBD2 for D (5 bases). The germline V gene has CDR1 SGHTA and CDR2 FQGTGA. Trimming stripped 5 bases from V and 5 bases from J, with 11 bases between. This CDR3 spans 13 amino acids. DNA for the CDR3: TGTGCCAGCAGCCCCCGGACTCTAGATACGCAGTATTTT. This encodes CASSPRTLDTQYF.

In nucleotides, the CDR3 is TGTGCCAGCAGCGGGACAGGCCAAGAGACCCAGTACTTC. This translates into CASSGTGQETQYF. The chain uses TRBV6-1 and TRBJ2-5, with 8 bases that match TRBD1. V lost 6 bases and J lost 1; bases outside the gene matches: 1. The CDR3 consists of 13 residues. The germline V gene encodes CDR1 MNHNS and CDR2 SASEGT.

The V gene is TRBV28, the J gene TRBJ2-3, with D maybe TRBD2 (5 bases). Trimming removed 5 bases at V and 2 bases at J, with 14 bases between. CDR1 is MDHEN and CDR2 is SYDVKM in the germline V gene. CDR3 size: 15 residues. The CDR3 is CASSAGGPFTDTQYF. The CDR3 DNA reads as TGTGCCAGCAGTGCGGGCGGACCTTTCACAGATACGCAGTATTTT.

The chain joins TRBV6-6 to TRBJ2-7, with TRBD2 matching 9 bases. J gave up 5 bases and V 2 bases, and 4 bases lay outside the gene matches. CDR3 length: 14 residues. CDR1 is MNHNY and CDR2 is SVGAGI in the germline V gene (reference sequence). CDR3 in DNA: TGTGCCAGCAGTTACGGTCGGACTAGCGACGAGCAGTACTTC. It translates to CASSYGRTSDEQYF.

CDR3 coding DNA: TGTGCCAGCAGCCTGGCTGGAGCTTTCTTT. This sequence encodes CASSLAGAFF. This chain links TRBV25-1 with TRBJ1-1; D gene uncertain. In germline, CDR1 is MGHDK, CDR2 SYGVNS. Between the trimmed V and J ends, which lost 6 bases and 10 bases, there was a span of 9 bases. The CDR3 runs 10 residues.

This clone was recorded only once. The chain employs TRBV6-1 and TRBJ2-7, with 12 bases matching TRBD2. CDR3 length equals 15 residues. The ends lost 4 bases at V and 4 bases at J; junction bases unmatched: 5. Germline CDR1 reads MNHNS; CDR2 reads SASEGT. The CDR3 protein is CASSGASGGAYEQYF. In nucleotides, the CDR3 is TGTGCCAGCAGTGGTGCTAGCGGGGGGGCTTACGAGCAGTACTTC.

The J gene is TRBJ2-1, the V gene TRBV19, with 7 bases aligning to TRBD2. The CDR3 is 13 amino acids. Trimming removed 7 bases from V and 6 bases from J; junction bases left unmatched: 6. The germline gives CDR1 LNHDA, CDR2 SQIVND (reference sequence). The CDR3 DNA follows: TGTGCCAGTAATTCGGGCGGGGGCAATGAGCAGTTCTTC. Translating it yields CASNSGGGNEQFF.

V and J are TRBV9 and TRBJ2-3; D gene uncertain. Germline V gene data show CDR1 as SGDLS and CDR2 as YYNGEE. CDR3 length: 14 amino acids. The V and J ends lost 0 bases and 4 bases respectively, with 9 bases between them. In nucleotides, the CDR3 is TGTGCCAGCAGCGTAGCGGAGAACCCAGATACGCAGTATTTT. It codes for CASSVAENPDTQYF.

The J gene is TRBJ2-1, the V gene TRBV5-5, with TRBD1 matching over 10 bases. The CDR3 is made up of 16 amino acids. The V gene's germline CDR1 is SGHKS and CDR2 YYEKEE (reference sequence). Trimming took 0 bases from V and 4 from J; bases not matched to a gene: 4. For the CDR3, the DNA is TGTGCCAGCAGCTTGGGTGGGGACAGGGGTTACAATGAGCAGTTCTTC. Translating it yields CASSLGGDRGYNEQFF. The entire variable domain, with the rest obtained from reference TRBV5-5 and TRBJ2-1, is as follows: DAGVTQSPTHLIKTRGQQVTLRCSPISGHKSVSWYQQVLGQGPQFIFQYYEKEERGRGNFPDRFSARQFPNYSSELNVNALLLGDSALYLCASSLGGDRGYNEQFFGPGTRLTVL.

The CDR3 region is CASSLDDRGFDHEQYF. The CDR3 region has the DNA TGTGCCAGCAGCTTAGACGACAGGGGCTTCGACCACGAGCAGTACTTC. This rearrangement joins TRBV7-9 to TRBJ2-7; 8 nucleotides match TRBD1. The CDR3 contains 16 residues. Losses at the gene ends were 1 base for V and 5 bases for J; bases not matched to a gene: 10. Germline V CDR1 and CDR2: SEHNR, FQNEAQ (reference sequence). The full variable domain, rest sourced from reference TRBV7-9 and TRBJ2-7, is DTGVSQNPRHKITKRGQNVTFRCDPISEHNRLYWYRQTLGQGPEFLTYFQNEAQLEKSRLLSDRFSAERPKGSFSTLEIQRTEQGDSAMYLCASSLDDRGFDHEQYFGPGTRLTVT.